Sequencing of this TCR beta chain was carried out in a study of blood T cell repertoires in COVID-19. Per the original methods: Estimated nucleated cell counts came from reference gene primer amplification. The protocol was immunoSEQ multiplex PCR, while the TCRdb copy is restricted to in-frame clones and leaves out a portion. V, J and clone size are those of that table, while D and trimming were read from the DNA. The sample lists approximately 70,000 clones, roughly nine tenths seen once, with approximately 5% in the top ten. Germline loops: CDR1 LGHDT, CDR2 YNNKEL (reference sequence). V was clipped by 1 base and J by 2 bases, with 5 bases between them. There are 13 residues in the CDR3.

This TCR came from a woman younger than 35 with acute or convalescent COVID-19. Sequenced sample: peripheral blood. This chain connects TRBV3-1 (or the pseudogene TRBV3-2) to TRBJ1-2; unclear D gene. The CDR3 here is CASSQARNYGYTF. As DNA, the CDR3 is TGTGCCAGCAGCCAAGCACGGAACTATGGCTACACCTTC.